One and the same sample provided the 16 T cell receptor beta chains below, sequenced in a study of OX40 agonist ivuxolimab in advanced cancers. TCRdb's table, derived via immunoSEQ multiplex PCR, lists solely in-frame clones and lacks some. The sample includes about 79,000 clones, under 95% seen only once; the top ten take about 10%. The sequencing used CD4+ or CD8+ T cells sorted from blood, collected in a trial of the OX40 agonist ivuxolimab. The receptors were gathered from an adult with an advanced solid tumor such as melanoma, head and neck, liver or kidney cancer.

The V and J genes are TRBV13 and TRBJ2-3, with 10 bases that match TRBD2. Germline V gene data show CDR1 as PRHDT and CDR2 as FYEKMQ (reference sequence). The CDR3 has 17 residues. The ends lost 5 bases at V and 1 base at J; junction bases unmatched: 9. The CDR3 DNA follows: TGTGCCAGCAGCACCCTAACTAGCGGGGATGGCACAGATACGCAGTATTTT. This codes for CASSTLTSGDGTDTQYF.

The V gene is TRBV7-9, the J gene TRBJ1-2, with D hard to call. This CDR3 has 15 residues. Trimming cost V 1 base and J 3 bases, with 12 bases left between them. CDR1 is SEHNR and CDR2 is FQNEAQ in the germline V gene (reference sequence). The CDR3, as DNA: TGTGCCAGCAGCTTAGAACATGTCCGGGACTATGGCTACACCTTC. Translated: CASSLEHVRDYGYTF.

This clone was detected only once. The CDR3 region is CASSPRQGYQETQYF. CDR3 bases: TGTGCCAGTAGTCCAAGACAGGGGTACCAAGAGACCCAGTACTTC. The chain joins TRBV19 to TRBJ2-5; 8 bases fit TRBD1. Germline V gives CDR1 LNHDA, CDR2 SQIVND (reference sequence). The CDR3 covers 15 residues. Trimming cost V 5 bases and J 0 bases; bases outside gene matches: 5.

The V gene is TRBV19, the J gene TRBJ2-7; D remains ambiguous. Trimming took off 8 bases at V and 6 bases at J, with 17 bases between the two ends. The length of the CDR3 is 13 residues. Germline V gene sequence: CDR1 LNHDA, CDR2 SQIVND (reference sequence). The CDR3 sequence: CASGLRWDSEQYF. In DNA, the CDR3 is TGTGCCAGTGGCCTCAGATGGGATAGCGAGCAGTACTTC.

The CDR3 region has the DNA TGTGCCAGCAGTTCCCATGACAGAAGCTCCTACAATGAGCAGTTCTTC. This gives the protein CASSSHDRSSYNEQFF. The chain joins TRBV27 to TRBJ2-1; D perhaps matches TRBD1 (5 bases). The length of the CDR3 is 16 residues. Trimming pared 4 bases from V and 0 bases from J, leaving 13 bases between. The germline V gene encodes CDR1 MNHEY and CDR2 SMNVEV (reference sequence).

The V and J genes are TRBV5-6 and TRBJ2-3; D unclear. Germline V lookup: CDR1 SGHDT, CDR2 YYEEEE. V was shortened by 4 bases and J by 4 bases, with 10 bases between the two germline ends. The CDR3 length is 13 residues. For the CDR3, the DNA is TGTGCCAGCAGCCCTACCCTGGCAGATACGCAGTATTTT. This codes for CASSPTLADTQYF.

This clone is a singleton in its sample. V is TRBV27 and J is TRBJ2-1, with 14 bases matching TRBD2. The CDR3 length is 17 residues. The junction had 9 bases not matched to a gene; V was cut back by 5 bases and J by 6 bases. Germline V gene lookup returns CDR1 MNHEY and CDR2 SMNVEV (reference sequence). CDR3 nucleotide sequence: TGTGCCAGCAGTATTTGGGGACTAGCGGGGGTAAGCAATGAGCAGTTCTTC. The encoded protein is CASSIWGLAGVSNEQFF.

This clone was observed a single time. V gene TRBV6-1 combines with J gene TRBJ1-5; D might be TRBD1 (6 bases). V lost 1 base to trimming and J lost 3 bases, with 10 bases between them. The CDR3 covers 15 residues. Germline lookup yields CDR1 MNHNS and CDR2 SASEGT. The CDR3 nucleotides are TGTGCCAGCAGTGAAGTAACAGGGAACAATCAGCCCCAGCATTTT. It specifies CASSEVTGNNQPQHF.

This chain connects TRBV27 to TRBJ1-6; TRBD1 might be the D (5 bases). V was clipped by 5 bases and J by 11 bases, with 13 bases between them. The CDR3 loop spans 13 amino acids. Germline-derived CDR1 and CDR2 are MNHEY and SMNVEV (reference sequence). CDR3 sequence: CASSPEHRTPLHF. The DNA of the CDR3 is TGTGCCAGCAGTCCGGAACACAGGACACCCCTCCACTTT.

V and J are TRBV7-8 and TRBJ2-1, with D possibly TRBD2 on 6 matching bases. CDR1 SGHVS and CDR2 FQNEAQ come from the germline V gene. This CDR3 is built from 15 residues. V was clipped by 3 bases and J by 8 bases, with 17 bases between them. CDR3 residues: CASSLGLTSGDEQFF. The CDR3 nucleotides read TGTGCCAGCAGCTTGGGACTCACCTCCGGGGATGAGCAGTTCTTC.

The chain couples TRBV27 to TRBJ1-2; D is perhaps TRBD1 (6 bases). CDR3 length: 14 residues. The V and J ends lost 4 bases and 4 bases respectively, with 13 bases between them. Germline CDR1 MNHEY, CDR2 SMNVEV (reference sequence). The CDR3 coding sequence is TGTGCCAGCAGTTCCCTCAGGGGAGGCTATGGCTACACCTTC. It codes for CASSSLRGGYGYTF.

V and J are TRBV7-9 and TRBJ2-2, with TRBD1 identical over 9 bases. Trimming at V came to 5 bases and at J to 2 bases, leaving 6 bases not matched to a gene. The CDR3 extends over 16 amino acids. CDR1 and CDR2 from the germline V gene are SEHNR and FQNEAQ (reference sequence). The CDR3 coding sequence is TGTGCCAGCAGCCCCCGGGACAGGGATAACACCGGGGAGCTGTTTTTT. This sequence encodes CASSPRDRDNTGELFF.

V usage is TRBV4-1 and J usage is TRBJ2-7, with a weak D call TRBD2 (5 bases). Germline V gene lookup returns CDR1 MGHRA and CDR2 YSYEKL. There are 15 residues in the CDR3. Trimming took off 0 bases at V and 7 bases at J, with 16 bases between the two ends. CDR3 region: CASSQDRSFPGEQYF. CDR3 nucleotide sequence: TGCGCCAGCAGCCAAGATAGGTCTTTTCCGGGGGAGCAGTACTTC.

The rearrangement links TRBV7-6 to TRBJ1-4, with D perhaps TRBD1 (6 bases). The length of the CDR3 is 16 residues. CDR1 is SGHVS and CDR2 is FNYEAQ in the germline V gene. V lost 1 base and J lost 5, with 14 bases in between. CDR3 bases: TGTGCCAGCAGCTTAGGGGAGGTGACAGGCAATGAAAAACTGTTTTTT. Protein: CASSLGEVTGNEKLFF.

The V gene is TRBV13, the J gene TRBJ2-3, with 11 bases identical to TRBD2. The germline V gene has CDR1 PRHDT and CDR2 FYEKMQ (reference sequence). Trimming at V came to 7 bases and at J to 4 bases, leaving 7 bases not matched to a gene. The CDR3 extends over 15 amino acids. The CDR3 here is CASNSGLAGADTQYF. In DNA form, the CDR3 reads TGTGCCAGCAACAGCGGACTAGCGGGCGCAGATACGCAGTATTTT.

V usage is TRBV7-9 and J usage is TRBJ1-2; D uncertain. CDR1 is SEHNR and CDR2 is FQNEAQ in the germline V gene (reference sequence). V was trimmed by 5 bases and J by 1 base, leaving 20 bases between them. The CDR3 loop spans 17 amino acids. CDR3 amino acids: CASSPVLGVNFNYGYTF. The CDR3 coding sequence is TGTGCCAGCAGCCCAGTGCTTGGGGTTAACTTTAACTATGGCTACACCTTC. The full variable domain, its missing parts supplied by reference TRBV7-9 and TRBJ1-2, is DTGVSQNPRHKITKRGQNVTFRCDPISEHNRLYWYRQTLGQGPEFLTYFQNEAQLEKSRLLSDRFSAERPKGSFSTLEIQRTEQGDSAMYLCASSPVLGVNFNYGYTFGSGTRLTVV.